This T cell receptor beta chain appears in the sequencing data of a study of cytotoxic CD8 clonotypes in ibrutinib-treated CLL. General observations from the study: At the start, clonality exceeded age-matched healthy donors and followed circulating CD8+ T-cell counts. An increase in clonality occurred at ibrutinib response, followed by a return toward baseline at progression.

Sequencing used immunoSEQ multiplex PCR; TCRdb keeps in-frame clones, though not all of them. The sample lists more than 45,000 clones; around four fifths were seen once. A note on this clone: Antigen specificity is unknown.

Libraries of TCR beta were made from around 2.1 micrograms of genomic DNA that came from cryopreserved PBMCs. The V end lost 3 bases, the J end lost 0 bases, and 7 bases lay between the germline ends. The CDR3 runs to 14 residues. Germline-derived CDR1 and CDR2 are SGDLS and YYNGEE. The chain couples TRBV9 to TRBJ1-3; perhaps TRBD1 as D (5 bases). The source of this sequence is a human donor with chronic lymphocytic leukemia. The sequenced sample was PBMCs, obtained after 24 months of ibrutinib treatment. CDR3 sequence (DNA): TGTGCCAGCAGCGCGGACAACTCTGGAAACACCATATATTTT. As protein: CASSADNSGNTIYF.